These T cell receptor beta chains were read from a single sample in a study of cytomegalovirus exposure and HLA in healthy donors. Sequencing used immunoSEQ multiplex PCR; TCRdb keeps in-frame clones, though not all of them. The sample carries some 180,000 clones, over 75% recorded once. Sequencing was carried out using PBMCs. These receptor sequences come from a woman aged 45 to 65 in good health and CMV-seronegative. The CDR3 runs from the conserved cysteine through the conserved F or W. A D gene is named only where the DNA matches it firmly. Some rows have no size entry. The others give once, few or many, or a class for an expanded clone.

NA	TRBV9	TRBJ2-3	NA	TGTGCCAGCAGCGTTTCCCCTGAGGGAATAAATACGCAGTATTTT	CASSVSPEGINTQYF
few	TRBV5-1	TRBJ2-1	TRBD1	TGCGCCAGCAGCCCCGGACAGGGTGGGAACAATGAGCAGTTCTTC	CASSPGQGGNNEQFF
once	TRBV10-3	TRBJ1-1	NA	TGTGCCACCCGTAATGACAGAGCTGAAGCTTTCTTT	CATRNDRAEAFF
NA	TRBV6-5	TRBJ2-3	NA	TGTGCCAGCGATTTGACTAGTTTGCCAGATACGCAGTATTTT	CASDLTSLPDTQYF
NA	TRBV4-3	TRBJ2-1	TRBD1	TGCGCCAGCAGCCAGGGACAGACAGCCTACAATGAGCAGTTCTTC	CASSQGQTAYNEQFF
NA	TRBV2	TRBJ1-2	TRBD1	TGTGCCAGCAGTGATACAGGGGGGAACTATGGCTACACCTTC	CASSDTGGNYGYTF
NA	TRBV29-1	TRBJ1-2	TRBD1	TGCAGCGGGTCCTCAGGGGGTAGTGACTATGGCTACACCTTC	CSGSSGGSDYGYTF
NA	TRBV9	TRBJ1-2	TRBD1	TGTGCCAGCAGCCGAGGGACAGGTTCTGAGCGAGGCTACACCTTC	CASSRGTGSERGYTF
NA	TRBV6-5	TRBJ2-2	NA	TGTGCCAGCAGTCGTCAAGGGAGAGACACCGGGGAGCTGTTTTTT	CASSRQGRDTGELFF
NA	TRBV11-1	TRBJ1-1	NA	TGTGCCAGCAGCTTAGTTCCGGGTGACACTGAAGCTTTCTTT	CASSLVPGDTEAFF
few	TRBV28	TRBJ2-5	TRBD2	TGTGCCAGCAGTTTAAGACTAGCGGGGCAAGAGACCCAGTACTTC	CASSLRLAGQETQYF
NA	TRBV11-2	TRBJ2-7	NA	TGTGCCAGCAGCGTATGGGACAACTCCTACGAGCAGTACTTC	CASSVWDNSYEQYF
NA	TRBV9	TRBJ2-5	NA	TGTGCCAGCAGCGTAGTGGGTGGGGCAGAGACCCAGTACTTC	CASSVVGGAETQYF
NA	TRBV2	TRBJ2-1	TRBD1	TGTGCCAGCACTCCGGGACAGGACTATGAGCAGTTCTTC	CASTPGQDYEQFF
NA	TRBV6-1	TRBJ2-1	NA	TGTGCCAGCAGTGAAGCGCGTTCGGCAGGCTCGGCGGGTGAGCAGTTCTTC	CASSEARSAGSAGEQFF
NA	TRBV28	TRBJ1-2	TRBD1	TGTGCCAGCAGTCTTACCGGGACAGGGGCGGACTATGGCTACACCTTC	CASSLTGTGADYGYTF
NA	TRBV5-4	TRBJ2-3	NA	TGTGCCAGCAGCTTGGATTTGGGCGGGCCCGGCACAGATACGCAGTATTTT	CASSLDLGGPGTDTQYF
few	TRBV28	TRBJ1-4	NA	TGTGCCAGCAACCCGGCAGGGCCAATAACAACAACTAATGAAAAACTGTTTTTT	CASNPAGPITTTNEKLFF
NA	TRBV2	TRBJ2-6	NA	TGTGCCAGCAGTGGATTTAGCGGCTCTGGGGCCAACGTCCTGACTTTC	CASSGFSGSGANVLTF
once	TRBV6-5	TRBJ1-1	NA	TGTGCCAGCAGCTCCCCCGGGGGGAGGAACACTGAAGCTTTCTTT	CASSSPGGRNTEAFF
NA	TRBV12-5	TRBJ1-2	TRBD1	TGTGCTAGTGGTTTGGTAACAGGGGGGACTAACTATGGCTACACCTTC	CASGLVTGGTNYGYTF
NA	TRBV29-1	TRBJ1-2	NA	TGCAGCGTTCCGGACAGCACCTATGGCTACACCTTC	CSVPDSTYGYTF